This is a list of T cell receptor beta chains from one sample in a study of cytomegalovirus exposure and HLA in healthy donors. TCRdb's copy holds only in-frame clones and misses some; the assay was immunoSEQ multiplex PCR. The sample has 90,000 to 120,000 clones; approximately 85% are singletons. Sequences were obtained from PBMCs. Receptors originate from a woman between 18 and 29 years old in good health and CMV-seronegative. CDR3s include the opening cysteine and the closing phenylalanine or tryptophan. D genes are given only for firm matches. The listing skips clone size in some rows; elsewhere it reads once, few, many or a size class.

d_call: TRBD2
j_call: TRBJ2-2
v_call: TRBV13
clone_size: NA
cdr3_nt: TGTGCCAGCAGCAAAGGTGGAGGACTAGCTTCCACCGGGGAGCTGTTTTTT
cdr3_aa: CASSKGGGLASTGELFF

d_call: NA
j_call: TRBJ1-5
v_call: TRBV28
clone_size: NA
cdr3_nt: TGTGCCAGCAGTTCATTCGTGAGGGGGAATCAGCCCCAGCATTTT
cdr3_aa: CASSSFVRGNQPQHF

d_call: NA
j_call: TRBJ2-2
v_call: TRBV9
clone_size: NA
cdr3_nt: TGTGCCAGCAGCCCCCAGCCCTACAGGGAAACCGGGGAGCTGTTTTTT
cdr3_aa: CASSPQPYRETGELFF

d_call: TRBD1
j_call: TRBJ1-3
v_call: TRBV4-1
clone_size: NA
cdr3_nt: TGCGCCAGCAGCCAACCCTCGGAGGACAGGGGAAACACCATATATTTT
cdr3_aa: CASSQPSEDRGNTIYF

d_call: TRBD1
j_call: TRBJ1-2
v_call: TRBV7-9
clone_size: NA
cdr3_nt: TGTGCCAGCAGCTCCGGACAGGGGAGTTTCGGTGGCTACACCTTC
cdr3_aa: CASSSGQGSFGGYTF

d_call: NA
j_call: TRBJ2-7
v_call: TRBV9
clone_size: NA
cdr3_nt: TGTGCCAGCAGCGCATTGGACAGCCACTTCTACGAGCAGTACTTC
cdr3_aa: CASSALDSHFYEQYF

d_call: TRBD2
j_call: TRBJ2-7
v_call: TRBV9
clone_size: NA
cdr3_nt: TGTGCCAGCAGCCTCTGGGGGGGCGAGCAGTACTTC
cdr3_aa: CASSLWGGEQYF

d_call: NA
j_call: TRBJ1-1
v_call: TRBV27
clone_size: NA
cdr3_nt: TGTGCCAGCAGTTTAGACTCGGGATTCGAAGCTTTCTTT
cdr3_aa: CASSLDSGFEAFF

d_call: TRBD2
j_call: TRBJ2-7
v_call: TRBV9
clone_size: few
cdr3_nt: TGTGCCAGCAGCGTAAGGAAGCGGGGGCCTGGGCACGAGCAGTACTTC
cdr3_aa: CASSVRKRGPGHEQYF

d_call: TRBD2
j_call: TRBJ2-2
v_call: TRBV13
clone_size: NA
cdr3_nt: TGTGCCAGCAGCTTAGGCCTAGCGGGGGGCCACCGGGAGCTGTTTTTT
cdr3_aa: CASSLGLAGGHRELFF

d_call: TRBD1
j_call: TRBJ1-6
v_call: TRBV2
clone_size: NA
cdr3_nt: TGTGCCAGCCGACAGGGACTGAATAATTCACCCCTCCACTTT
cdr3_aa: CASRQGLNNSPLHF

d_call: NA
j_call: TRBJ2-7
v_call: TRBV4-2
clone_size: NA
cdr3_nt: TGTGCCAGCAGCCAGGCTTCCACCGGGACTGGCTCCTACGAGCAGTACTTC
cdr3_aa: CASSQASTGTGSYEQYF

d_call: TRBD2
j_call: TRBJ2-7
v_call: TRBV29-1
clone_size: once
cdr3_nt: TGCAGCGTTGAAGAAATAACGGGGGGTGAGCAGTACTTC
cdr3_aa: CSVEEITGGEQYF

d_call: NA
j_call: TRBJ2-2
v_call: TRBV6-5
clone_size: NA
cdr3_nt: TGTGCCAGCAGTTACGGCCTCTCGTCCGGGGAGCTGTTTTTT
cdr3_aa: CASSYGLSSGELFF

d_call: TRBD1
j_call: TRBJ1-4
v_call: TRBV4-2
clone_size: NA
cdr3_nt: TGTGCCAGCAGCCCCCGGGACAGGGAGAATGAAAAACTGTTTTTT
cdr3_aa: CASSPRDRENEKLFF

d_call: TRBD2
j_call: TRBJ2-1
v_call: TRBV29-1
clone_size: few
cdr3_nt: TGCAGCGTTGAAGGACTAGCGGGGGGGCAGTATGAGCAGTTCTTC
cdr3_aa: CSVEGLAGGQYEQFF

d_call: NA
j_call: TRBJ2-2
v_call: TRBV13
clone_size: NA
cdr3_nt: TGTGCCAGCAGCTTAGGCCGACAGGCACACACCGGGGAGCTGTTTTTT
cdr3_aa: CASSLGRQAHTGELFF

d_call: NA
j_call: TRBJ2-6
v_call: TRBV7-8
clone_size: NA
cdr3_nt: TGTGCCAGTAGGAGCGCTGGGGCCAACGTCCTGACTTTC
cdr3_aa: CASRSAGANVLTF

d_call: TRBD1
j_call: TRBJ2-5
v_call: TRBV25-1
clone_size: many
cdr3_nt: TGTGCCAGCAGTGACGAACAGGGGAAAGAGACCCAGTACTTC
cdr3_aa: CASSDEQGKETQYF

d_call: NA
j_call: TRBJ1-1
v_call: TRBV10-2
clone_size: NA
cdr3_nt: TGCGCCAGCAGTGAGTTCGTCGTCCTAAACACTGAAGCTTTCTTT
cdr3_aa: CASSEFVVLNTEAFF

d_call: TRBD2
j_call: TRBJ2-7
v_call: TRBV9
clone_size: NA
cdr3_nt: TGTGCCAGCAGCCCCCGACTAGCGGACTACGAGCAGTACTTC
cdr3_aa: CASSPRLADYEQYF

d_call: NA
j_call: TRBJ2-7
v_call: TRBV2
clone_size: NA
cdr3_nt: TGTGCCAGCAGTGAAGATCAGGGGACCTACGAGCAGTACTTC
cdr3_aa: CASSEDQGTYEQYF

d_call: TRBD1
j_call: TRBJ2-1
v_call: TRBV9
clone_size: NA
cdr3_nt: TGTGCCAGCAGCCTGGGACAGGGGTACAATGAGCAGTTCTTC
cdr3_aa: CASSLGQGYNEQFF

d_call: NA
j_call: TRBJ2-2
v_call: TRBV5-1
clone_size: NA
cdr3_nt: TGCGCCAGCAGCTTTGGCGGGCCCGGCACCGGGGAGCTGTTTTTT
cdr3_aa: CASSFGGPGTGELFF

d_call: NA
j_call: TRBJ2-2
v_call: TRBV7-3
clone_size: NA
cdr3_nt: TGTGCCAGCAGCTTGGGAGCGAACACCGGGGAGCTGTTTTTT
cdr3_aa: CASSLGANTGELFF

d_call: NA
j_call: TRBJ1-5
v_call: TRBV7-9
clone_size: NA
cdr3_nt: TGTGCCAGCAGCTTAGTCGGGTGGGGGGGTAGCAATCAGCCCCAGCATTTT
cdr3_aa: CASSLVGWGGSNQPQHF

d_call: NA
j_call: TRBJ1-2
v_call: TRBV7-9
clone_size: NA
cdr3_nt: TGTGCCAGCAGCCCGGGGTTTTATGGCTACACCTTC
cdr3_aa: CASSPGFYGYTF

d_call: NA
j_call: TRBJ2-6
v_call: TRBV7-8
clone_size: NA
cdr3_nt: TGTGCCAGCAGCTTAGGTAGCTCTGGGGCCAACGTCCTGACTTTC
cdr3_aa: CASSLGSSGANVLTF